A single sample is the source of the 28 T cell receptor beta chains below, sequenced in a study of blood T cell repertoires in COVID-19. Libraries were prepared by immunoSEQ multiplex PCR; TCRdb keeps only in-frame clonotypes and omits some of them. Of 30,000 to 40,000 clones detected, roughly 81% appear once; the ten largest clones hold roughly 15%. Sequenced material: peripheral blood. The origin of the receptors is a human donor in a cohort sampled during active COVID-19.

The chain recombines TRBV4-1 with TRBJ1-6; D possibly corresponds to TRBD1 (6 bases). Germline V gives CDR1 MGHRA, CDR2 YSYEKL. V was clipped by 1 base and J by 9 bases, with 31 bases between them. This CDR3 region has 21 residues. This CDR3 reads CASSQGGSPGAGSSIRSPLHF. The CDR3, as DNA: TGCGCCAGCAGCCAAGGAGGATCCCCAGGGGCTGGGTCCAGTATTCGTTCACCCCTCCACTTT.

CDR3 sequence: CASSLGASSSYEQYF. The CDR3 DNA reads TGCGCCAGCAGCTTAGGGGCCTCAAGCTCCTACGAGCAGTACTTC. The rearrangement uses TRBV5-1 and TRBJ2-7, with D perhaps TRBD1 (5 bases). Germline lookup yields CDR1 SGHRS and CDR2 YFSETQ. With 2 bases removed from V and 0 bases from J, the gap between germline ends came to 12 bases. The CDR3 extends over 15 amino acids. Together with reference TRBV5-1 and TRBJ2-7, the CDR3 gives the full variable domain: KAGVTQTPRYLIKTRGQQVTLSCSPISGHRSVSWYQQTPGQGLQFLFEYFSETQRNKGNFPGRFSGRQFSNSRSEMNVSTLELGDSALYLCASSLGASSSYEQYFGPGTRLTVT.

This clone was seen once. This chain's CDR3 is CASTRGRDGGSYEQYF. In DNA form, the CDR3 reads TGTGCCAGTACCAGAGGTAGGGACGGGGGCTCCTACGAGCAGTACTTC. The rearrangement uses TRBV19 and TRBJ2-7; a possible D gene is TRBD2 (6 bases). V shed 7 bases and J shed 0 bases, with 19 bases lying between them. Germline V CDR1 and CDR2: LNHDA, SQIVND (reference sequence). The length of the CDR3 is 16 residues. The variable domain in full, with the rest retrieved from reference TRBV19 and TRBJ2-7, is DGGITQSPKYLFRKEGQNVTLSCEQNLNHDAMYWYRQDPGQGLRLIYYSQIVNDFQKGDIAEGYSVSREKKESFPLTVTSAQKNPTAFYLCASTRGRDGGSYEQYFGPGTRLTVT.

V is TRBV2 and J is TRBJ2-1; tentatively, D is TRBD1 (6 bases). There are 14 residues in the CDR3. The V and J ends lost 1 base and 4 bases respectively, with 8 bases between them. From germline, CDR1 is SNHLY and CDR2 FYNNEI. The DNA of the CDR3 is TGTGCCAGCAGTGAAGGGACAGCTTACAATGAGCAGTTCTTC. It codes for CASSEGTAYNEQFF.

The chain couples TRBV3-1 (or the pseudogene TRBV3-2) to TRBJ1-5; D call uncertain. This CDR3 has 13 amino acids. Germline CDR1 and CDR2: LGHDT and YNNKEL (reference sequence). V was cut by 4 bases and J by 9 bases, with 13 bases left in between. The CDR3 region has the DNA TGTGCCAGCAGCCTATCTCAGGCTCGGCCCCAGCATTTT. The encoded protein is CASSLSQARPQHF.

For the CDR3, the DNA is TGTGCCAGCAGCCAAGAGGTCGGCGGGGAGCTGTTTTTT. Protein sequence: CASSQEVGGELFF. This chain links TRBV7-3 with TRBJ2-2; D unclear. V shed 5 bases and J shed 7 bases, with 11 bases lying between them. The CDR3 is 13 amino acids. Germline V gene lookup returns CDR1 SGHTA and CDR2 FQGTGA.

The chain combines TRBV7-9 with TRBJ1-1; tentatively, D is TRBD1 (5 bases). The CDR3 spans 13 residues. Trimming shortened V by 1 base and J by 10 bases, and 13 bases separated the two germline ends. Germline CDR1 and CDR2: SEHNR and FQNEAQ (reference sequence). The CDR3 protein is CASSLVGQGGAFF. The CDR3 DNA sequence: TGTGCCAGCAGCTTAGTGGGGCAGGGTGGAGCTTTCTTT.

This chain uses TRBV6-5 with TRBJ2-3, with TRBD2 as a possible D gene (6 bases). Trimming shortened V by 6 bases and J by 0 bases, and 13 bases separated the two germline ends. The germline gives CDR1 MNHEY, CDR2 SVGAGI. The CDR3 has 15 residues. The CDR3 bases are TGTGCCAGCAGATTGTCCGGGACTAGCACAGATACGCAGTATTTT. Translation gives CASRLSGTSTDTQYF.

The CDR3 DNA follows: TGTGCCAGCAGCTCTGGGGCGGAGAGGACTGAAGCTTTCTTT. It translates to CASSSGAERTEAFF. The chain recombines TRBV5-4 with TRBJ1-1, with a possible D match to TRBD1 (5 bases). CDR1 and CDR2 from the germline V gene are SGHNT and YYREEE (reference sequence). This CDR3 contains 14 residues. Deletions cut 3 bases from V and 5 bases from J, with 14 bases between.

This chain connects TRBV6-2 or TRBV6-3 to TRBJ2-1; 9 bases align to TRBD2. Germline V gene lookup returns CDR1 MNHEY and CDR2 SVGEGT. Losses at the gene ends were 0 bases for V and 11 bases for J; bases not matched to a gene: 5. The CDR3 extends over 14 amino acids. Written as DNA, the CDR3 is TGTGCCAGCAGTTACTCGATGCGGGGGGGAAAGCAGTTCTTC. This translates into CASSYSMRGGKQFF.

This CDR3 reads CASSLILTDTQYF. The CDR3 coding sequence is TGTGCCAGCAGCTTAATTCTCACAGATACGCAGTATTTT. The chain is built from TRBV7-3 and TRBJ2-3, with D unclear. CDR1 is SGHTA, CDR2 FQGTGA, per germline. The CDR3 sequence is 13 residues long. V was trimmed by 1 base and J by 2 bases, leaving 4 bases between them.

The rearrangement uses TRBV18 and TRBJ2-2; the match to TRBD1 covers 9 bases. Germline-derived CDR1 and CDR2 are KGHSH and LQKENI. V lost 4 bases and J lost 7; bases outside the gene matches: 7. CDR3 length: 15 amino acids. The CDR3 bases are TGTGCCAGCTCACTTCGGACAGGGGAAAACGGGGAGCTGTTTTTT. It specifies CASSLRTGENGELFF. Full variable domain (outside the CDR3, taken from reference TRBV18 and TRBJ2-2): NAGVMQNPRHLVRRRGQEARLRCSPMKGHSHVYWYRQLPEEGLKFMVYLQKENIIDESGMPKERFSAEFPKEGPSILRIQQVVRGDSAAYFCASSLRTGENGELFFGEGSRLTVL.

The chain joins TRBV23-1 to TRBJ1-4, with a weak D call TRBD1 (6 bases). TRBV23-1 is flagged as an ORF with uncertain function. The CDR3 consists of 11 residues. CDR3 in amino acids: CADGQTEKLFF. CDR3 coding DNA: TGCGCGGACGGACAGACAGAAAAACTGTTTTTT.

J is TRBJ1-6 and V is TRBV11-2, with 10 nucleotides matching TRBD1. Germline lookup yields CDR1 SGHAT and CDR2 FQNNGV. This CDR3 comprises 15 residues. V lost 3 bases, J lost 13 bases, and 9 bases stayed unmatched. CDR3 sequence: CASSFAGTGVEPLHF. The CDR3 bases are TGTGCCAGCAGCTTCGCCGGGACAGGGGTTGAGCCCCTCCACTTT.

The chain couples TRBV5-1 to TRBJ1-1; TRBD1 matches at 9 bases. Germline loops: CDR1 SGHRS, CDR2 YFSETQ. V lost 4 bases to trimming and J lost 7 bases; unmatched junction nucleotides: 8. The length of the CDR3 is 14 residues. The CDR3 is CASSEQGARNEAFF. The CDR3 coding sequence is TGCGCCAGCAGCGAACAGGGGGCGCGGAATGAAGCTTTCTTT.

The V and J genes are TRBV6-5 and TRBJ2-7, with 11 positions matching TRBD2. The length of the CDR3 is 15 residues. Looked up from germline, CDR1 is MNHEY and CDR2 is SVGAGI. The V gene end was trimmed by 6 bases and the J gene end by 0 bases; junction bases not matched to a gene: 4. The CDR3 sequence: CASSDGLAGSYEQYF. In DNA form, the CDR3 reads TGTGCCAGCAGCGACGGACTAGCGGGCTCCTACGAGCAGTACTTC.

The chain couples TRBV18 to TRBJ1-1; no definite D call. Germline V gives CDR1 KGHSH, CDR2 LQKENI. The CDR3 sequence is 14 residues long. V was cut by 1 base and J by 1 base, with 7 bases left in between. The CDR3 DNA reads TGTGCCAGCTCACCACTCAGGCCGAACACTGAAGCTTTCTTT. Translating gives CASSPLRPNTEAFF.

As DNA, the CDR3 is TGTGCCAGCAGCTTAGCTGCAGGGGTGGTCTACAATGAGCAGTTCTTC. Encoded protein: CASSLAAGVVYNEQFF. The genes are TRBV7-9 and TRBJ2-1; maybe TRBD1 (6 bases). The CDR3 has 16 amino acids. Trimming cost V 0 bases and J 3 bases, with 12 bases left between them. In germline, CDR1 is SEHNR, CDR2 FQNEAQ (reference sequence).

J is TRBJ1-2 and V is TRBV7-6, with D perhaps TRBD1 (5 bases). CDR1 SGHVS and CDR2 FNYEAQ come from the germline V gene. With 1 base removed from V and 7 bases from J, the gap between germline ends came to 16 bases. There are 15 residues in the CDR3. CDR3 residues: CASSLGPQGRGGYTF. The DNA of the CDR3 is TGTGCCAGCAGCTTAGGCCCTCAGGGCAGAGGTGGCTACACCTTC.

The V gene is TRBV5-1, the J gene TRBJ2-5; D possibly corresponds to TRBD1 (6 bases). The V gene's germline CDR1 is SGHRS and CDR2 YFSETQ. Trimming stripped 1 base from V and 5 bases from J, with 12 bases between. This CDR3 spans 14 amino acids. The CDR3 region has the DNA TGCGCCAGCAGCTTGTTAGGGGGTATGGAGACCCAGTACTTC. It is translated as CASSLLGGMETQYF. Complete variable domain (other parts from reference TRBV5-1 and TRBJ2-5): KAGVTQTPRYLIKTRGQQVTLSCSPISGHRSVSWYQQTPGQGLQFLFEYFSETQRNKGNFPGRFSGRQFSNSRSEMNVSTLELGDSALYLCASSLLGGMETQYFGPGTRLLVL.

CDR3 DNA: TGTGCCAGCACGACTAGACAACAAGAGACCCAGTACTTC. It yields the protein CASTTRQQETQYF. The J gene is TRBJ2-5, the V gene TRBV5-4; tentative D call: TRBD2 (6 bases). CDR3 length: 13 amino acids. The V and J ends lost 6 bases and 2 bases respectively, with 11 bases between them. The V gene's germline CDR1 is SGHNT and CDR2 YYREEE (reference sequence).

The chain employs TRBV25-1 and TRBJ2-2; TRBD1 might be the D (6 bases). This CDR3 comprises 14 residues. Between the trimmed V and J ends, which lost 7 bases and 2 bases, there was a span of 11 bases. From germline, CDR1 is MGHDK and CDR2 SYGVNS. The CDR3 sequence: CASMGDKNTGELFF. In nucleotides, the CDR3 is TGTGCCAGCATGGGGGACAAAAACACCGGGGAGCTGTTTTTT.

This chain joins TRBV10-3 and TRBJ2-2; weak D call: TRBD2 (5 bases). There are 14 residues in the CDR3. The V and J ends lost 6 bases and 1 base respectively, with 9 bases between them. In germline, CDR1 is ENHRY, CDR2 SYGVKD. CDR3 loop: CAIRGAENTGELFF. The CDR3 DNA reads TGTGCCATCAGAGGAGCGGAGAACACCGGGGAGCTGTTTTTT.

The V and J genes are TRBV29-1 and TRBJ1-5; D remains ambiguous. The CDR3 length is 12 residues. Germline CDR1 and CDR2: SQVTM and ANQGSEA. V lost 7 bases to trimming and J lost 4 bases, with 11 bases between them. In DNA form, the CDR3 reads TGCAGCGCCTCCTCGGGAAATCAGCCCCAGCATTTT. Its protein is CSASSGNQPQHF.

J is TRBJ2-7 and V is TRBV3-1 (or the pseudogene TRBV3-2), with TRBD1 matching over 7 bases. The CDR3 runs 14 residues. V trimming: 4 bases; J trimming: 2 bases; junction bases outside the gene matches: 5. Germline CDR1 reads LGHDT; CDR2 reads YNNKEL (reference sequence). CDR3 in DNA: TGTGCCAGCAGCCCCTTAGGGGGCACCTACGAGCAGTACTTC. Translation gives CASSPLGGTYEQYF.

The V gene is TRBV7-3, the J gene TRBJ2-3; the match to TRBD2 covers 12 bases. Germline CDR1 is SGHTA and CDR2 is FQGTGA. V lost 5 bases to trimming and J lost 2 bases; unmatched junction nucleotides: 2. The CDR3 consists of 15 residues. CDR3 sequence (DNA): TGTGCCAGCAGCAGGACTAGCGGGGACACAGATACGCAGTATTTT. Translating gives CASSRTSGDTDTQYF.

This clone was detected once. The chain carries TRBV5-1 and TRBJ1-1; D is perhaps TRBD1 (6 bases). Germline lookup yields CDR1 SGHRS and CDR2 YFSETQ. V was clipped by 7 bases and J by 3 bases, with 19 bases between them. The CDR3 extends over 15 amino acids. The CDR3 sequence is CASSAQGYGDTEAFF. Here the CDR3 DNA reads TGCGCCAGCTCAGCACAGGGCTACGGGGACACTGAAGCTTTCTTT.

This clone has more than one count but fewer than ten. This chain joins TRBV12-3 or TRBV12-4 and TRBJ2-7, with 8 bases aligning to TRBD1. This CDR3 has 13 residues. The junction had 4 bases not matched to a gene; V was cut back by 4 bases and J by 5 bases. This CDR3 is CASSWGQAHEQYF. The CDR3 DNA reads TGTGCCAGCAGTTGGGGACAGGCCCACGAGCAGTACTTC.